These 25 T cell receptor beta chains were all obtained from the same sample, sequenced in a study of cytomegalovirus exposure and HLA in healthy donors. The protocol was immunoSEQ multiplex PCR, while the TCRdb copy is restricted to in-frame clones and leaves out a portion. This table holds fewer than 200,000 clones, nearly 90% found once. The sample was PBMCs. The receptors were sampled from a man in his late teens or twenties in good health and CMV-seropositive.

J is TRBJ1-1 and V is TRBV21-1; the table calls TRBD1, which could not be checked here. TRBV21-1 is marked as a pseudogene. CDR3 length equals 15 residues. The CDR3 is CASTKDRRSNTEAFF. In nucleotides, the CDR3 is TGTGCCAGCACCAAGGACAGGAGGTCGAACACTGAAGCTTTCTTT.

CDR3 region: CASSQDGGTGELFF. DNA of the CDR3: TGTGCCAGCAGCCAAGATGGGGGGACCGGGGAGCTGTTTTTT. The chain uses TRBV4-2 and TRBJ2-2; D perhaps matches TRBD2 (6 bases). The ends were cut back, 0 bases at V and 5 bases at J, with 7 bases in the middle. Looked up from germline, CDR1 is LGHNA and CDR2 is YNFKEQ. The CDR3 spans 14 residues.

V gene TRBV19 combines with J gene TRBJ1-5; 9 nucleotides align to TRBD1. Trimming cost V 7 bases and J 6 bases; bases outside gene matches: 10. This CDR3 comprises 15 residues. Germline CDR1 and CDR2: LNHDA and SQIVND (reference sequence). The CDR3 DNA reads as TGTGCCAGTAAGATCGGGACAGGGATGGGTCAGCCCCAGCATTTT. Amino acids: CASKIGTGMGQPQHF. The complete variable domain, with remaining parts taken from reference TRBV19 and TRBJ1-5, reads DGGITQSPKYLFRKEGQNVTLSCEQNLNHDAMYWYRQDPGQGLRLIYYSQIVNDFQKGDIAEGYSVSREKKESFPLTVTSAQKNPTAFYLCASKIGTGMGQPQHFGDGTRLSIL.

The chain recombines TRBV10-3 with TRBJ2-2; D is undetermined. Trimming shortened V by 0 bases and J by 0 bases, and 17 bases separated the two germline ends. CDR1 ENHRY and CDR2 SYGVKD come from the germline V gene. This CDR3 is 19 amino acids long. As DNA, the CDR3 is TGTGCCATCAGTGAGTCCCCGACACCGTATGATTCGAACACCGGGGAGCTGTTTTTT. Residues: CAISESPTPYDSNTGELFF.

The J gene is TRBJ1-2, the V gene TRBV27, with D possibly matching TRBD1 (5 bases). Trimming removed 5 bases from V and 2 bases from J, with 12 bases in between. The length of the CDR3 is 14 residues. Germline V gives CDR1 MNHEY, CDR2 SMNVEV (reference sequence). CDR3 sequence (DNA): TGTGCCAGCAGTCTTGACAGAAAAAACTATGGCTACACCTTC. Translation: CASSLDRKNYGYTF.

This clone was seen a few times. The chain joins TRBV28 to TRBJ2-7; D gene unclear. V lost 2 bases, J lost 3 bases, and 8 bases lay in between. CDR1 is MDHEN, CDR2 SYDVKM, per germline. This CDR3 spans 13 amino acids. This CDR3 reads CASSLQVLYEQYF. CDR3 bases: TGTGCCAGCAGTTTACAGGTCCTCTACGAGCAGTACTTC.

This sequence joins TRBV9 and TRBJ2-6; TRBD1 might be the D (5 bases). This CDR3 region has 15 residues. Per germline, CDR1 SGDLS and CDR2 YYNGEE. Trimming took off 1 base at V and 1 base at J, with 6 bases between the two ends. CDR3 protein: CASSVQGSGANVLTF. As DNA, the CDR3 is TGTGCCAGCAGCGTACAGGGTTCTGGGGCCAACGTCCTGACTTTC.

V usage is TRBV5-1 and J usage is TRBJ1-1; 7 bases align to TRBD1. The CDR3 is made up of 14 amino acids. V was clipped by 4 bases and J by 0 bases; unmatched bases: 3. From germline, CDR1 is SGHRS and CDR2 YFSETQ. The CDR3 region is CASSAGQLNTEAFF. The CDR3 coding sequence is TGCGCCAGCAGCGCGGGACAGCTGAACACTGAAGCTTTCTTT.

The chain uses TRBV16 and TRBJ2-7; TRBD1 matches at 8 bases. V gave up 6 bases and J gave up 3 bases; unmatched junction bases: 4. The CDR3 loop spans 13 amino acids. Germline CDR1 and CDR2: KGHSY and FQNENV. The CDR3 loop is CASRRQGNYEQYF. Written as DNA, the CDR3 is TGTGCCAGCAGAAGACAGGGGAACTACGAGCAGTACTTC.

The chain is built from TRBV7-8 and TRBJ2-7; 7 bases are shared with TRBD2. V gave up 6 bases and J gave up 2 bases; unmatched junction bases: 10. Germline CDR1 reads SGHVS; CDR2 reads FQNEAQ. This CDR3 comprises 15 residues. This CDR3 is CASRASDGLAYEQYF. Written as DNA, the CDR3 is TGTGCCAGCAGGGCAAGCGACGGACTAGCCTACGAGCAGTACTTC.

This clone was seen a single time. V is TRBV25-1 and J is TRBJ1-5; tentative D call: TRBD1 (5 bases). The CDR3 has 14 amino acids. Germline CDR1 and CDR2: MGHDK and SYGVNS. V lost 2 bases and J 3 bases, leaving 8 bases between the germline ends. This CDR3 reads CASSELDNNQPQHF. The CDR3, as DNA: TGTGCCAGCAGTGAACTGGACAACAATCAGCCCCAGCATTTT.

This rearrangement joins TRBV2 to TRBJ2-3; a possible D gene is TRBD2 (5 bases). V shed 4 bases and J shed 2 bases, with 19 bases lying between them. The CDR3 sequence is 17 residues long. CDR1 and CDR2 from the germline V gene are SNHLY and FYNNEI. CDR3 region: CASSVPPGGGPTDTQYF. In DNA form, the CDR3 reads TGTGCCAGCAGTGTGCCCCCTGGCGGAGGACCCACAGATACGCAGTATTTT.

This clone showed up just once. The chain is built from TRBV7-8 and TRBJ2-2; D unclear. CDR1 is SGHVS, CDR2 FQNEAQ, per germline. With 1 base removed from V and 2 bases from J, the gap between germline ends came to 17 bases. The CDR3 is 18 residues long. CDR3 region: CASSLGAAVEANTGELFF. The CDR3 DNA follows: TGTGCCAGCAGCTTAGGTGCCGCGGTCGAGGCAAACACCGGGGAGCTGTTTTTT.

The rearrangement joins TRBV28 to TRBJ2-5; 10 nucleotides agree with TRBD1. CDR3 length: 15 residues. Trimming cost V 5 bases and J 3 bases; bases outside gene matches: 6. CDR1 and CDR2 (germline): MDHEN, SYDVKM. CDR3 region: CASSGIGTGEETQYF. The CDR3 DNA is TGTGCCAGCAGTGGCATCGGGACAGGGGAAGAGACCCAGTACTTC.

This clone was seen once. The CDR3 loop reads CASSVGLAGPNYEQYF. The CDR3, as DNA: TGTGCCAGCAGCGTAGGCCTAGCGGGACCTAACTACGAGCAGTACTTC. The gene calls are TRBV9 and TRBJ2-7; TRBD2 matches at 9 bases. V trimming: 0 bases; J trimming: 3 bases; junction bases outside the gene matches: 7. CDR3 length: 16 amino acids. The germline V gene has CDR1 SGDLS and CDR2 YYNGEE.

In its sample, this clone was seen once. This sequence joins TRBV28 and TRBJ2-1, with TRBD2 matching 8 bases. Germline assignment: CDR1 MDHEN and CDR2 SYDVKM. Germline trimming cut 7 bases from V and 5 bases from J; bases unmatched to any gene: 13. CDR3 length equals 16 residues. The CDR3, as DNA: TGTGCCAGCACGGGGGCAAGAGCGGGGGAACACAATGAGCAGTTCTTC. Residues: CASTGARAGEHNEQFF.

The J gene is TRBJ1-1, the V gene TRBV27, with 8 bases aligning to TRBD1. V shed 2 bases and J 9 bases; nucleotides not matched to a gene: 11. Per the germline V gene, CDR1 is MNHEY and CDR2 is SMNVEV (reference sequence). The CDR3 runs to 15 residues. This chain's CDR3 is CASSLEARGQGKAFF. CDR3 DNA: TGTGCCAGCAGTTTAGAGGCCAGGGGGCAGGGGAAAGCTTTCTTT.

The chain carries TRBV6-5 and TRBJ1-5; perhaps TRBD1 as D (5 bases). The CDR3 totals 14 residues. Trimming took off 5 bases at V and 5 bases at J, with 13 bases between the two ends. The germline V gene encodes CDR1 MNHEY and CDR2 SVGAGI. CDR3 in amino acids: CASSTTGWYQPQHF. The DNA for the CDR3 is TGTGCCAGCAGTACTACAGGATGGTATCAGCCCCAGCATTTT.

The rearrangement joins TRBV30 to TRBJ2-2, with 8 bases matching TRBD2. This CDR3 region has 14 residues. The germline CDR1 and CDR2 sequences are GTSNPN and SVGIG (reference sequence). The V segment lost 3 bases and the J segment 6 bases; nucleotides outside the gene matches: 6. The CDR3 loop is CAWRSLAGPGELFF. In nucleotides, the CDR3 is TGTGCCTGGAGGTCTCTAGCGGGCCCCGGGGAGCTGTTTTTT.

DNA for the CDR3: TGTGCCAGCAGATATAGGACAGAAAACACTGAAGCTTTCTTT. Residues: CASRYRTENTEAFF. The chain recombines TRBV2 with TRBJ1-1, with a possible D match to TRBD1 (6 bases). The V gene lost 6 bases and the J gene lost 2 bases, with 13 bases spanning the gap. Germline values: CDR1 SNHLY, CDR2 FYNNEI. The CDR3 is 14 residues long. The full variable domain, its missing parts supplied by reference TRBV2 and TRBJ1-1, is EPEVTQTPSHQVTQMGQEVILRCVPISNHLYFYWYRQILGQKVEFLVSFYNNEISEKSEIFDDQFSVERPDGSNFTLKIRSTKLEDSAMYFCASRYRTENTEAFFGQGTRLTVV.

The chain couples TRBV5-1 to TRBJ2-5, with 8 bases aligning to TRBD2. From germline, CDR1 is SGHRS and CDR2 YFSETQ. Trimming at V came to 4 bases and at J to 0 bases, leaving 8 bases not matched to a gene. The CDR3 covers 16 residues. The DNA of the CDR3 is TGCGCCAGCAGCGGAAGTAGCGGGACGTACCAAGAGACCCAGTACTTC. Translated: CASSGSSGTYQETQYF.

The chain is built from TRBV7-9 and TRBJ2-2; 9 nucleotides line up with TRBD1. The trim removed 2 bases at V and 7 bases at J, leaving 11 bases unmatched. The CDR3 has 17 residues. Germline V CDR1 and CDR2: SEHNR, FQNEAQ (reference sequence). CDR3 nucleotides: TGTGCCAGCAGCTTAAAAGTGCTGACAGGGGGAATCGGGGAGCTGTTTTTT. This translates into CASSLKVLTGGIGELFF.

V usage is TRBV9 and J usage is TRBJ2-5, with D tentatively TRBD2 (5 bases). Germline CDR1 is SGDLS and CDR2 is YYNGEE. Trimming cost V 4 bases and J 2 bases, with 18 bases left between them. The CDR3 runs to 16 residues. CDR3 nucleotide sequence: TGTGCCAGCAGCTCTTCCGGAGGCAGCCGACAAGAGACCCAGTACTTC. Protein product: CASSSSGGSRQETQYF.

This rearrangement joins TRBV10-3 to TRBJ1-2; 9 bases fit TRBD1. The CDR3 extends over 22 amino acids. Germline V gene sequence: CDR1 ENHRY, CDR2 SYGVKD. With V trimmed by 1 base and J by 0 bases, 21 bases remained unmatched. The CDR3 region has the DNA TGTGCCATCAGTGAGTTGAGGGGACAGGGAGATGTTCCCACTTACCCTAACTATGGCTACACCTTC. This gives the protein CAISELRGQGDVPTYPNYGYTF.

The chain uses TRBV5-1 and TRBJ2-5; 7 bases align to TRBD2. The trim removed 1 base at V and 1 base at J, leaving 7 bases unmatched. The germline CDR1 and CDR2 sequences are SGHRS and YFSETQ. The CDR3 totals 16 residues. The CDR3 protein is CASSLSASGGQETQYF. The CDR3 DNA sequence: TGCGCCAGCAGCTTGTCGGCTAGCGGAGGCCAAGAGACCCAGTACTTC.